This T cell receptor (beta chain) derives from a study of blood T cells in healthy people across ages. Study-level results: No one knew whether donors had CMV, which possibly confounded expanded clonotype changes.

The CDR3 extends over 16 amino acids. Between the trimmed V and J ends, which lost 6 bases and 0 bases, there was a span of 18 bases. Germline lookup yields CDR1 SEHNR and CDR2 FQNEAQ (reference sequence). The use of a sample-barcoded 5' primer and a J-beta primer mix characterized a second PCR of about 6 to 12 cycles. TCRdb re-derived calls from the 5' RACE reads in MiXCR, one entry per CDR3 protein. This sample has about 1,000,000 distinct CDR3 sequences, with 45% found just once. Notes on this clonotype: The target antigen is unknown.

The TCR was taken from a woman in her fifties or sixties in good health. The gene calls are TRBV7-9 and TRBJ2-7; maybe TRBD2 (7 bases). Sequencing input: blood. Here the CDR3 reads CASRPTGGLSSYEQYF. The DNA for the CDR3 is TGTGCCAGCAGGCCCACCGGGGGGCTGAGCTCCTACGAGCAGTACTTC.